The T cell receptor (beta chain) described here comes from a study of T cells in Graves' hyperthyroidism and ophthalmopathy. Overall study: Peripheral blood was taken when the disease was first diagnosed, before any treatment began.

On this clonotype: A much larger clone sits a single nucleotide away, making a read error possible.

Looked up from germline, CDR1 is MGHDK and CDR2 is SYGVNS. The CDR3 has 15 amino acids. V was shortened by 3 bases and J by 1 base, with 12 bases between the two germline ends. The patients, who ranged from 18 to 65 in age, presented with newly diagnosed hyperthyroidism lasting under 2 months. Using RNA transcripts as the source, TCR beta CDR3 regions were amplified. Carried out on the TCR CDR3, a first-round RT-PCR used the HTBI primer set. MiXCR, run by TCRdb on the multiplex PCR reads, gives a single entry per CDR3 protein. The sample contains 450,000 to 650,000 distinct CDR3 sequences, around 21% of which appear only once.

The sequenced sample was blood. The chain links TRBV25-1 to TRBJ2-5; D may correspond to TRBD1 or TRBD2 (5 bases each). The TCR originated in a man aged 18 to 35 with Graves' hyperthyroidism. CDR3 coding DNA: TGTGCCAGCAGTGACGCCAGGGAGTCCCAAGAGACCCAGTACTTC. Protein: CASSDARESQETQYF.